This TCR beta chain is drawn from a study of chemoradiotherapy in HPV16-positive cancers. Repertoires were sampled repeatedly during chemoradiotherapy. Method: immunoSEQ multiplex PCR; TCRdb's copy keeps in-frame clones and lacks some. The table lists approximately 5,000 clones, 78% of them singletons. In the case of this clone: Its target is unknown.

Study-level findings and limits: Only a couple of HPV16-positive patients supplied the functional HPV-specificity definition. In HPV16-positive patients, HPV-responsive T-cell expansion tracked better recurrence-free survival. Candidate HPV-specific clones and E7-related TCR motifs grew in tumor during treatment.

This material consisted of tumor tissue, taken from a patient who underwent chemoradiotherapy. The TCR was taken from a human donor with HPV-associated anogenital cancer.

The CDR3 region is CASSIDQQGYNEQFF. CDR3 bases: TGTGCCAGTAGTATAGATCAACAGGGATACAATGAGCAGTTCTTC. The V call is TRBV19, the J call TRBJ2-1; tentative D call: TRBD1 (6 bases). CDR1 is LNHDA, CDR2 SQIVND, per germline (reference sequence). Trimming pared 0 bases from V and 4 bases from J, leaving 10 bases between. This CDR3 is built from 15 residues.